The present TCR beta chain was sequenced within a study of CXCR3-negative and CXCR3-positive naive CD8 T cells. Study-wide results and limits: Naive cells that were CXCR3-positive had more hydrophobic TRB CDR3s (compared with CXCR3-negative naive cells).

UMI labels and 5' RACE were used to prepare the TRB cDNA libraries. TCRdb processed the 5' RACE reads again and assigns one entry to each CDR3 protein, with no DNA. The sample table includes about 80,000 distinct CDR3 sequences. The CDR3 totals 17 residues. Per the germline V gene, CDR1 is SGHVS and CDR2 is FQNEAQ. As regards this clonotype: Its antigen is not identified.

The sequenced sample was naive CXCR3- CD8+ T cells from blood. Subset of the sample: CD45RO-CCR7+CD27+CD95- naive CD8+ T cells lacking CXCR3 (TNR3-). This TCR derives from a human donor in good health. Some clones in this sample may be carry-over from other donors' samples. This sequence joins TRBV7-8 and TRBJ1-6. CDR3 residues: CASSLGGASLYNSPLHF.